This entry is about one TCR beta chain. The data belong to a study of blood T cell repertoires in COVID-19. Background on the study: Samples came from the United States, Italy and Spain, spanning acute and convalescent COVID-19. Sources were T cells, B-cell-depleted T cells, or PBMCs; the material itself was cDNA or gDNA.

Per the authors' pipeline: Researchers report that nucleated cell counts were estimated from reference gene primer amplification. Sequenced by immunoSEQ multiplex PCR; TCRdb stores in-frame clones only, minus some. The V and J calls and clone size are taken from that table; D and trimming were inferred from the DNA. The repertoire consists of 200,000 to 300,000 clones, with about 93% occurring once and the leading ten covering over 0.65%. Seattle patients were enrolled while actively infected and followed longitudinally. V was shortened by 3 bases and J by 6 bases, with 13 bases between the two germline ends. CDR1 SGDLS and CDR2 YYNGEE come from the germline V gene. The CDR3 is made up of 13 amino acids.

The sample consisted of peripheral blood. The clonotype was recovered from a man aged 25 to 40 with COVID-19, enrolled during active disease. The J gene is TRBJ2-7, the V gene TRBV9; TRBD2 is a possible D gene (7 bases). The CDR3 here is CASSATGRGEQYF. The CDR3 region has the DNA TGTGCCAGCAGCGCAACAGGGAGGGGCGAGCAGTACTTC.